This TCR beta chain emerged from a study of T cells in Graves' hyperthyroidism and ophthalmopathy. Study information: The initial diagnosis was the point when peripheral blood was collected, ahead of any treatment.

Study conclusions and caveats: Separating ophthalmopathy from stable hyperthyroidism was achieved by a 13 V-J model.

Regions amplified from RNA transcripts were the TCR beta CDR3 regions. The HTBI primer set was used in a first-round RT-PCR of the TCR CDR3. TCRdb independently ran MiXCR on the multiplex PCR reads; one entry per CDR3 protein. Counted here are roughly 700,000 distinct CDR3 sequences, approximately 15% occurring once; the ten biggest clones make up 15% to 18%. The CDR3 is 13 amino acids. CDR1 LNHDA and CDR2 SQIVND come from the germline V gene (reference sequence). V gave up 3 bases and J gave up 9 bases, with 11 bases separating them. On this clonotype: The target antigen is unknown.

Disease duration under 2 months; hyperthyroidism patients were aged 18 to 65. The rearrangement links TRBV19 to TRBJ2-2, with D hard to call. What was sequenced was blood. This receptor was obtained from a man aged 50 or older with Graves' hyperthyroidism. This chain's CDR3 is CASSMSRFRELFF. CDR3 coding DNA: TGTGCCAGTAGTATGTCTAGGTTCCGGGAGCTGTTTTTT.